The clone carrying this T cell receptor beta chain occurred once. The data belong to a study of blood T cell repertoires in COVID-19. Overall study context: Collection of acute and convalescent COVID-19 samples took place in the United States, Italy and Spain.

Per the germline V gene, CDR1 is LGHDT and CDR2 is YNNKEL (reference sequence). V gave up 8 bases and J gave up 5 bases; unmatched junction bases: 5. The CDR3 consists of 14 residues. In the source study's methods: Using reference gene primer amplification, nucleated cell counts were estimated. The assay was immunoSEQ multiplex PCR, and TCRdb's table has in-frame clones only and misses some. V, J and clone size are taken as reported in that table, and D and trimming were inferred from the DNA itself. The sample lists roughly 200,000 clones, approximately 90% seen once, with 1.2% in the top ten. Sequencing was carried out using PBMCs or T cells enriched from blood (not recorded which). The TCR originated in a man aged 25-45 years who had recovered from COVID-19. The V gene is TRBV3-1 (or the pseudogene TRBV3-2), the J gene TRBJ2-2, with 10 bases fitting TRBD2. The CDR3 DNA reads TGTGCCAGCTCGGGACTAGCGACAACCGGGGAGCTGTTTTTT. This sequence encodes CASSGLATTGELFF.